Only a few counts were recorded for the clone carrying this T cell receptor beta chain. This specimen comes from a study of blood T cell repertoires in COVID-19. Study context: The cDNA or gDNA used as material had been derived from T cells, B-cell-depleted T cells, or PBMCs.

Original methodology: Nucleated cell counts were estimated from reference gene primer amplification. Libraries were prepared by immunoSEQ multiplex PCR; TCRdb keeps only in-frame clonotypes and omits some of them. The V and J calls and clone size were taken over from that table, and D and trimming were inferred from the DNA. The table includes fewer than 85,000 clones, 65% to 90% detected once. The CDR3 is made up of 13 amino acids. With 7 bases removed from V and 1 base from J, the gap between germline ends came to 10 bases. Germline loops: CDR1 SGHTA, CDR2 FQGTGA. Input material: peripheral blood. J is TRBJ1-1 and V is TRBV7-3; D remains unclear. This TCR derives from a woman aged 60-75 years with acute or convalescent COVID-19. The CDR3 DNA reads as TGTGCCAGCACCCTAGAGGCGAACACTGAAGCTTTCTTT. Translating it yields CASTLEANTEAFF.